This entry describes one TCR beta chain. This CDR3 has 15 amino acids. Germline V gene data show CDR1 as SGHDT and CDR2 as YYEEEE. V lost 0 bases and J lost 0, with 9 bases in between. Profiling relied on immunoSEQ multiplex PCR, and the TCRdb table lists in-frame clones only, not all of them. The sample carries hundreds of thousands of clones, about 87% recorded once. This record comes from a study of shared T cell receptors in the human thymus. Separately, the same data were catalogued under a study of human thymus T cells. According to that study: Seemingly biased V and J gene usage marked thymic and blood repertoires.

The TCR originated in a boy in the first two years of life with a congenital heart defect. The chain links TRBV5-6 to TRBJ1-2; no reliable D call. Specimen: thymocytes. The CDR3 reads CASSLARPPNYGYTF. CDR3 in DNA: TGTGCCAGCAGCTTGGCTAGACCGCCTAACTATGGCTACACCTTC.